These 15 T cell receptor beta chains were sequenced from one sample in a study of blood T cell repertoires in COVID-19 (dated by TCRdb to about 2020). Libraries were made using the immunoSEQ multiplex PCR assay. TCRdb's version of the immuneACCESS table is confined to in-frame rearrangements and falls short of the full clone set. An unresolved V gene accounts for under half of the shortfall where checked; the remainder is of unknown origin. The sample profile shows 180,000 or so clones; roughly 87% of them were found once. Roughly 11% of the sample comes from the top ten. Sequencing input: PBMCs or T cells enriched from blood (not recorded which). The receptors originated from a man between 45 and 60 years old who had recovered from COVID-19.

This chain connects TRBV5-6 to TRBJ1-2; 9 bases align to TRBD1. V lost 2 bases, J lost 4 bases, and 12 bases stayed unmatched. The CDR3 loop spans 17 amino acids. Germline CDR1 reads SGHDT; CDR2 reads YYEEEE. CDR3 protein: CASSLPGQGISAYGYTF. The DNA for the CDR3 is TGTGCCAGCAGCTTACCGGGACAGGGAATTTCGGCCTATGGCTACACCTTC.

The chain couples TRBV18 to TRBJ2-7, with 7 nucleotides matching TRBD1. The V gene end was trimmed by 0 bases and the J gene end by 1 base; junction bases not matched to a gene: 9. Germline CDR1 is KGHSH and CDR2 is LQKENI. This CDR3 region has 17 residues. The CDR3 DNA reads as TGTGCCAGCTCACCACCATCAGGGGGAATTAGGTCCTACGAGCAGTACTTC. Encoded protein: CASSPPSGGIRSYEQYF.

The V gene is TRBV28, the J gene TRBJ1-5; D perhaps matches TRBD1 (5 bases). Trimming shortened V by 6 bases and J by 0 bases, and 15 bases separated the two germline ends. From germline, CDR1 is MDHEN and CDR2 SYDVKM. The CDR3 length is 16 residues. This CDR3 is CASSQGFDSSNQPQHF. The CDR3 DNA reads TGTGCCAGCAGCCAGGGCTTCGACAGTAGCAATCAGCCCCAGCATTTT.

The J gene is TRBJ2-7, the V gene TRBV7-8, with 12 bases that match TRBD2. Germline V gene lookup returns CDR1 SGHVS and CDR2 FQNEAQ. CDR3 length equals 15 residues. J gave up 0 bases and V 5 bases, and 2 bases lay outside the gene matches. The CDR3 DNA sequence: TGTGCCAGCAGCCGGACTAGCGGGGTCTCCTACGAGCAGTACTTC. Translation gives CASSRTSGVSYEQYF.

This sequence joins TRBV7-3 and TRBJ2-1, with 13 bases matching TRBD2. Per germline, CDR1 SGHTA and CDR2 FQGTGA. Unmatched junction bases numbered 7, after V lost 5 bases and J lost 9 bases. This CDR3 spans 15 amino acids. CDR3 sequence reads: CASSARTSGSPEQFF. The CDR3, as DNA: TGTGCCAGCAGCGCCCGGACTAGCGGGAGCCCTGAGCAGTTCTTC.

This chain joins TRBV9 and TRBJ1-1; TRBD1 is a possible D gene (5 bases). This CDR3 spans 15 amino acids. The ends were cut back, 0 bases at V and 3 bases at J, with 12 bases in the middle. Per germline, CDR1 SGDLS and CDR2 YYNGEE. Here the CDR3 DNA reads TGTGCCAGCAGCGTAGTCGCCGGGACTTACACTGAAGCTTTCTTT. Protein: CASSVVAGTYTEAFF.

The V and J genes are TRBV11-3 and TRBJ2-7; D gene unclear. Germline loops: CDR1 SGHNT, CDR2 YENEEA. This CDR3 has 14 amino acids. The V and J ends lost 4 bases and 0 bases respectively, with 10 bases between them. CDR3: CASSSGGSSYEQYF. The CDR3 bases are TGTGCCAGCAGCTCTGGCGGCAGCTCCTACGAGCAGTACTTC.

This clone was counted a few times. The chain has TRBV7-6 and TRBJ2-3; a possible D gene is TRBD1 (5 bases). The CDR3 consists of 15 residues. The germline gives CDR1 SGHVS, CDR2 FNYEAQ. The V end was cut by 3 bases, the J end by 3 bases, with 13 bases between. In DNA form, the CDR3 reads TGTGCCAGCAGCTTCGACAGCAGAATGACAGATACGCAGTATTTT. This encodes CASSFDSRMTDTQYF.

The chain has TRBV11-1 and TRBJ2-3; 11 bases match TRBD2. The CDR3 contains 15 residues. The V gene end was trimmed by 1 base and the J gene end by 4 bases; junction bases not matched to a gene: 1. Germline lookup yields CDR1 SGHAT and CDR2 FQDESV (reference sequence). The CDR3 reads CASSLVAGGPDTQYF. The CDR3 DNA reads TGTGCCAGCAGCTTAGTAGCGGGAGGGCCAGATACGCAGTATTTT.

As regards this clone: This CDR3 is also generated by other DNA sequences in the sample. The gene calls are TRBV5-1 and TRBJ2-5; 7 bases match TRBD1. After removal of 4 bases from V and 5 bases from J, the junction contained 5 bases not matched to a gene. The length of the CDR3 is 13 residues. From germline, CDR1 is SGHRS and CDR2 YFSETQ. The CDR3 DNA reads as TGCGCCAGCAGCCCGGACAGGCTGGAGACCCAGTACTTC. Protein: CASSPDRLETQYF.

This clone turned up a few times. The chain recombines TRBV2 with TRBJ1-6, with unresolved D. The V gene's germline CDR1 is SNHLY and CDR2 FYNNEI. This CDR3 comprises 16 residues. Trimming stripped 2 bases from V and 0 bases from J, with 8 bases between. The CDR3: CASSESGSSYNSPLHF. CDR3 nucleotide sequence: TGTGCCAGCAGTGAATCGGGGAGCTCCTATAATTCACCCCTCCACTTT.

The chain uses TRBV27 and TRBJ2-5; 7 nucleotides match TRBD1. The trim removed 4 bases at V and 5 bases at J, leaving 7 bases unmatched. The germline V gene encodes CDR1 MNHEY and CDR2 SMNVEV (reference sequence). This CDR3 comprises 14 residues. The CDR3 spells CASSSGQSRETQYF. Here the CDR3 DNA reads TGTGCCAGCAGTTCGGGACAGTCTCGGGAGACCCAGTACTTC.

The chain employs TRBV5-1 and TRBJ2-7; 9 nucleotides agree with TRBD2. This CDR3 has 14 residues. Germline CDR1 and CDR2: SGHRS and YFSETQ. V was clipped by 5 bases and J by 0 bases; unmatched bases: 3. The CDR3 nucleotides read TGCGCCAGCAGGAGACTAGCGGCCTCCTACGAGCAGTACTTC. Its translation: CASRRLAASYEQYF.

The genes are TRBV18 and TRBJ2-7, with 9 bases aligning to TRBD1. The CDR3 covers 14 residues. CDR1 and CDR2 (germline): KGHSH, LQKENI. V lost 4 bases and J lost 3; bases outside the gene matches: 4. CDR3 region: CASSLDRGSYEQYF. The CDR3 coding sequence is TGTGCCAGCTCACTAGACAGGGGGAGCTACGAGCAGTACTTC. The entire variable domain, with the rest obtained from reference TRBV18 and TRBJ2-7, is as follows: NAGVMQNPRHLVRRRGQEARLRCSPMKGHSHVYWYRQLPEEGLKFMVYLQKENIIDESGMPKERFSAEFPKEGPSILRIQQVVRGDSAAYFCASSLDRGSYEQYFGPGTRLTVT.

The chain links TRBV2 to TRBJ2-1; TRBD2 aligns across 10 bases. The V and J ends lost 3 bases and 2 bases, in that order; junction bases with no gene match: 1. CDR1 is SNHLY, CDR2 FYNNEI, per germline. The CDR3 totals 15 residues. The CDR3 is CASSELAGAYNEQFF. The CDR3 DNA reads as TGTGCCAGCAGTGAGCTAGCGGGGGCCTACAATGAGCAGTTCTTC.